The text below deals with one T cell receptor beta chain. Individuals aged about 18 to 89 years were recruited from roughly 22 US areas. Membership in each cohort depended on participant-reported clinical history. Some clones are missing from TCRdb's copy, which holds only in-frame ones; the method was immunoSEQ multiplex PCR. The table shows hundreds of thousands of clones, with approximately 86% occurring only once. CDR1 is MNHEY, CDR2 SVGAGI, per germline. Trimming at V came to 3 bases and at J to 5 bases, leaving 4 bases not matched to a gene. The CDR3 is 14 residues long. This record belongs to a study of blood T cell repertoires in COVID-19. Study-level information: The study drew acute and convalescent COVID-19 samples from the United States, Italy and Spain.

The sample consisted of PBMCs or T cells enriched from blood (not recorded which). The chain is built from TRBV6-5 and TRBJ2-1; 7 bases agree with TRBD1. The origin of this receptor is a middle-aged woman with acute COVID-19. CDR3 sequence: CASSYRGQDNEQFF. The CDR3 DNA is TGTGCCAGCAGTTATAGGGGGCAAGACAATGAGCAGTTCTTC.